These 23 T cell receptor beta chains came from one sample sequenced in a study of CD8+ T cells in alopecia areata. Those with alopecia areata gave lesional scalp punch biopsies and peripheral blood. After isolation, RNA underwent reverse transcription to generate cDNA as the sequencing template. Sequencing used immunoSEQ multiplex PCR; TCRdb keeps in-frame clones, though not all of them. The repertoire holds 15,000 to 17,000 clones, with roughly 60% as singletons. Sequencing was done on a sample of skin. The source of these receptors is a human donor with alopecia areata.

This clone was detected only a few times. V usage is TRBV28 and J usage is TRBJ2-7; unclear D gene. Trimming left V 1 base short and J 6 bases short, with 4 bases between. The germline V gene has CDR1 MDHEN and CDR2 SYDVKM. The CDR3 is 11 residues long. CDR3: CASSLSIEQYF. The DNA of the CDR3 is TGTGCCAGCAGTTTATCGATCGAGCAGTACTTC.

This chain connects TRBV14 to TRBJ2-1; 10 nucleotides line up with TRBD2. V was pared by 1 base and J by 5 bases, with 8 bases of the junction left unmatched. Germline V gene lookup returns CDR1 SGHDN and CDR2 FVKESK. The CDR3 is 17 amino acids. Here the CDR3 reads CASSQVLSGRVNNEQFF. In DNA, the CDR3 is TGTGCCAGCAGCCAAGTGTTGAGCGGGAGGGTTAACAATGAGCAGTTCTTC.

This clone rates as medium-sized. The chain couples TRBV6-6 to TRBJ2-7; maybe TRBD1 (5 bases). CDR3 size: 14 residues. Germline CDR1 and CDR2: MNHNY and SVGAGI (reference sequence). The V and J ends lost 5 bases and 3 bases respectively, with 14 bases between them. CDR3 region: CASSRPHQGYEQYF. CDR3 DNA: TGTGCCAGCAGTAGGCCTCACCAGGGCTACGAGCAGTACTTC.

The chain combines TRBV6-5 with TRBJ2-7, with D perhaps assigned TRBD1 or TRBD2 (6 bases each). The germline V gene has CDR1 MNHEY and CDR2 SVGAGI. The CDR3 spans 15 residues. V lost 4 bases to trimming and J lost 3 bases, with 16 bases between them. In nucleotides, the CDR3 is TGTGCCAGCAGTTTAGGGGGGACCGGCCGCTACGAGCAGTACTTC. Translating it yields CASSLGGTGRYEQYF.

This rearrangement joins TRBV6-6 to TRBJ2-1; possible D gene TRBD2, 5 bases. This CDR3 contains 14 residues. V shed 5 bases and J shed 7 bases, with 15 bases lying between them. Germline CDR1 is MNHNY and CDR2 is SVGAGI (reference sequence). CDR3 loop: CASSDTGRGNEQFF. The CDR3 DNA is TGTGCCAGCAGTGACACGGGTCGAGGGAATGAGCAGTTCTTC.

This chain joins TRBV28 and TRBJ1-2, with 7 nucleotides matching TRBD1. With V trimmed by 4 bases and J by 4 bases, 18 bases remained unmatched. The germline V gene encodes CDR1 MDHEN and CDR2 SYDVKM. The CDR3 has 18 amino acids. The CDR3: CASSSLERTGAVGYGYTF. The CDR3 coding sequence is TGTGCCAGCAGTTCCCTGGAACGCACAGGGGCGGTAGGCTATGGCTACACCTTC.

This clone appeared a single time. The rearrangement links TRBV27 to TRBJ2-7; tentative D call: TRBD2 (6 bases). Trimming stripped 3 bases from V and 2 bases from J, with 11 bases between. The germline gives CDR1 MNHEY, CDR2 SMNVEV (reference sequence). The CDR3 contains 14 residues. CDR3 amino acids: CASSLRLGPYEQYF. The CDR3 DNA sequence: TGTGCCAGCAGTTTGCGACTAGGCCCCTACGAGCAGTACTTC.

In this sample, this clone turned up once. V usage is TRBV4-1 and J usage is TRBJ2-1; 13 bases are shared with TRBD2. The ends lost 3 bases at V and 9 bases at J; junction bases unmatched: 5. The CDR3 covers 15 residues. The germline CDR1 and CDR2 sequences are MGHRA and YSYEKL. In nucleotides, the CDR3 is TGCGCCAGCAGCCAGACGGGACTAGCGGGAAGTGAGCAGTTCTTC. Its translation is CASSQTGLAGSEQFF.

The V and J genes are TRBV28 and TRBJ2-7; TRBD2 agrees at 11 bases. Looked up from germline, CDR1 is MDHEN and CDR2 is SYDVKM. The CDR3 spans 15 residues. J gave up 4 bases and V 4 bases, and 6 bases lay outside the gene matches. CDR3 sequence: CASSSLAGGLYEQYF. The CDR3 DNA sequence: TGTGCCAGCAGTTCTCTAGCGGGGGGCTTGTACGAGCAGTACTTC.

CDR3 protein: CASSMPGLALETQYF. DNA for the CDR3: TGCGCCAGCAGCATGCCGGGATTAGCCCTGGAGACCCAGTACTTC. V is TRBV5-1 and J is TRBJ2-5; the D gene is possibly TRBD2 (5 bases). CDR3 size: 15 residues. Trimming took off 4 bases at V and 5 bases at J, with 18 bases between the two ends. CDR1 and CDR2 (germline): SGHRS, YFSETQ.

The V call is TRBV2, the J call TRBJ2-7; a weak D match, TRBD1 (5 bases). Trimming removed 10 bases at V and 5 bases at J, with 24 bases between. This CDR3 spans 15 amino acids. Germline-derived CDR1 and CDR2 are SNHLY and FYNNEI. CDR3 nucleotides: TGTGCCACCCAGGCATTGGGGCTAGACATGAACGAGCAGTACTTC. As protein: CATQALGLDMNEQYF. Based on the CDR3 plus reference TRBV2 and TRBJ2-7, the full variable domain is EPEVTQTPSHQVTQMGQEVILRCVPISNHLYFYWYRQILGQKVEFLVSFYNNEISEKSEIFDDQFSVERPDGSNFTLKIRSTKLEDSAMYFCATQALGLDMNEQYFGPGTRLTVT.

This sequence joins TRBV4-1 and TRBJ2-1, with D perhaps assigned TRBD1 or TRBD2 (5 bases each). Trimming left V 1 base short and J 8 bases short, with 18 bases between. Germline V gene sequence: CDR1 MGHRA, CDR2 YSYEKL. The length of the CDR3 is 16 residues. The CDR3 nucleotides read TGCGCCAGCAGCCAAGGAGAGACCGGGACCTCGGATGAGCAGTTCTTC. Translating gives CASSQGETGTSDEQFF.

The chain employs TRBV27 and TRBJ2-7; 7 positions agree with TRBD2. The CDR3 is 17 residues long. With 6 bases clipped from V and 3 bases from J, the junction kept 17 bases outside the gene matches. The germline V gene has CDR1 MNHEY and CDR2 SMNVEV (reference sequence). The CDR3 DNA is TGTGCCAGCAGCCCGGGGCGCGGGCGGCGGGAGTTCTACGAGCAGTACTTC. Residues: CASSPGRGRREFYEQYF.

The chain recombines TRBV7-3 with TRBJ1-2; 7 bases line up with TRBD1. Germline V gene lookup returns CDR1 SGHTA and CDR2 FQGTGA. The CDR3 loop spans 15 amino acids. The V and J ends lost 5 bases and 2 bases, in that order; junction bases with no gene match: 8. CDR3 sequence reads: CASSETGAGNYGYTF. The CDR3 DNA reads as TGTGCCAGCAGCGAAACAGGGGCTGGAAACTATGGCTACACCTTC.

J is TRBJ1-2 and V is TRBV14; the D is unclear. This CDR3 spans 14 amino acids. The V end was cut by 2 bases, the J end by 5 bases, with 12 bases between. From germline, CDR1 is SGHDN and CDR2 FVKESK. The CDR3: CASSQYGSVYGYTF. The CDR3 coding sequence is TGTGCCAGCAGCCAATACGGGTCCGTGTATGGCTACACCTTC.

The V and J genes are TRBV27 and TRBJ1-1; 8 bases match TRBD1. Germline CDR1 and CDR2: MNHEY and SMNVEV (reference sequence). This CDR3 has 15 residues. J gave up 5 bases and V 2 bases, and 7 bases lay outside the gene matches. CDR3 residues: CASSLDSRGLTEAFF. The CDR3 region has the DNA TGTGCCAGCAGTTTAGACAGCAGGGGGCTGACTGAAGCTTTCTTT.

This sequence joins TRBV5-6 and TRBJ1-3, with TRBD1 as a possible D gene (6 bases). Germline V CDR1 and CDR2: SGHDT, YYEEEE. The germline V and J ends were trimmed by 4 bases and 1 base, with 9 bases remaining between them. The length of the CDR3 is 14 residues. The CDR3 protein is CASSRTDSGNTIYF. CDR3 in DNA: TGTGCCAGCAGCAGGACAGATTCTGGAAACACCATATATTTT.

The chain combines TRBV27 with TRBJ2-1, with a tentative D call TRBD1 (5 bases). The CDR3 is 16 amino acids. Per germline, CDR1 MNHEY and CDR2 SMNVEV (reference sequence). V shed 0 bases and J shed 2 bases, with 11 bases lying between them. The CDR3 region has the DNA TGTGCCAGCAGTTTATCCCACAGGTCTCCCTACAATGAGCAGTTCTTC. Translated: CASSLSHRSPYNEQFF.

The V gene is TRBV5-8, the J gene TRBJ2-7; no definite D call. This CDR3 comprises 11 residues. Trimming removed 4 bases from V and 4 bases from J, with 6 bases in between. Germline V gene sequence: CDR1 SGHTS, CDR2 YDEGEE. CDR3 amino acids: CASSVGYEQYF. The CDR3 DNA reads TGTGCCAGCAGCGTGGGTTACGAGCAGTACTTC.

The V and J genes are TRBV4-1 and TRBJ2-5; 10 bases fit TRBD2. V lost 1 base and J lost 5; bases outside the gene matches: 7. The CDR3 loop spans 16 amino acids. Germline assignment: CDR1 MGHRA and CDR2 YSYEKL. This chain's CDR3 is CASSQGPGTSVETQYF. DNA for the CDR3: TGCGCCAGCAGCCAAGGTCCCGGGACTAGCGTTGAGACCCAGTACTTC.

The chain carries TRBV19 and TRBJ2-7; 9 bases are a match to TRBD1. The CDR3 consists of 15 residues. V lost 4 bases and J lost 8; bases outside the gene matches: 12. Germline V lookup: CDR1 LNHDA, CDR2 SQIVND (reference sequence). For the CDR3, the DNA is TGTGCCAGTAGTACCCCCTCGGACAGGGGTACGCAGCAGTACTTC. Protein product: CASSTPSDRGTQQYF.

Only a few counts were recorded for this clone. A read error may account for a junction end that differs from germline. V is TRBV6-5 and J is TRBJ2-7, with TRBD1 matching 8 bases. CDR3 length equals 14 residues. Germline-derived CDR1 and CDR2 are MNHEY and SVGAGI. Written as DNA, the CDR3 is TGTGCCAGCAGACGTACTCAGTCTTTGGGACAGGCGTTTTTC. Translating it yields CASRRTQSLGQAFF.

The chain combines TRBV6-6 with TRBJ2-1; D may be TRBD1 or TRBD2 (5 bases each). The CDR3 has 15 residues. V dropped 3 bases and J dropped 4 bases, with 13 bases sitting between them. Germline CDR1 MNHNY, CDR2 SVGAGI (reference sequence). The chain's CDR3 is CASSYRGSWYNEQFF. CDR3 coding DNA: TGTGCCAGCAGTTATCGGGGCTCGTGGTACAATGAGCAGTTCTTC.